Sequencing of this T cell receptor (beta chain) was carried out in a study of T-cell reconstitution after alpha-beta-depleted transplantation in children. Points from the study as a whole: Fresh T-cell production supplied most of the T-cell counts and diversity seen one year after transplant. By about two months after transplant, alpha-beta T cells reportedly arose from several hundred graft clones that had expanded.

Library preparation (for TCRbeta) was performed with unique molecular identifiers. Using its own MiXCR run on the PCR reads, TCRdb lists one record per CDR3 protein. The sample shows fewer than 750,000 distinct CDR3 sequences, roughly 23% of them seen only once. The J segment lost 8 bases and the V segment lost 4 bases, leaving 3 bases of the junction unmatched. This CDR3 spans 12 amino acids. This clonotype was counted a few times. The antigen is unknown. The chain carries TRBV12-3 or TRBV12-4 and TRBJ1-2, with TRBD1 matching 8 bases. Specimen: PBMCs, mostly from graft donor cells, collected 360 days after TCRalphabeta/CD19-depleted stem cell transplant. This clonotype originated in a boy less than two years old who had a stem cell transplant for acute myeloid leukemia, so the T cells may come from the graft donor. The CDR3 reads CASSWTGQGYTF. The CDR3, as DNA: TGTGCCAGCAGTTGGACAGGGCAGGGCTACACCTTC.